This entry lists 9 T cell receptor beta chains sequenced from one sample in a study of blood T cell repertoires in COVID-19. Profiling relied on immunoSEQ multiplex PCR, and the TCRdb table lists in-frame clones only, not all of them. The sample consists of about 210,000 clones, about 88% of them appearing once. The sequenced sample was peripheral blood. Source of these receptors: a man aged 40-49 years with acute or convalescent COVID-19.

The chain combines TRBV4-1 with TRBJ2-7; D is possibly TRBD2 (5 bases). V was shortened by 1 base and J by 0 bases, with 16 bases between the two germline ends. This CDR3 spans 17 amino acids. Germline V gives CDR1 MGHRA, CDR2 YSYEKL. CDR3 nucleotides: TGCGCCAGCAGCCAAGCCCTTTCGGGGTACAGCTCCTACGAGCAGTACTTC. It translates to CASSQALSGYSSYEQYF.

The rearrangement uses TRBV25-1 and TRBJ2-2; D is perhaps TRBD1 (6 bases). V lost 8 bases and J 4 bases, leaving 14 bases between the germline ends. Germline lookup yields CDR1 MGHDK and CDR2 SYGVNS. The CDR3 is made up of 14 amino acids. DNA of the CDR3: TGTGCCAGCCGGATGGGGGCGGGCACCGGGGAGCTGTTTTTT. It specifies CASRMGAGTGELFF.

This chain uses TRBV7-9 with TRBJ2-7; D possibly corresponds to TRBD2 (6 bases). CDR1 SEHNR and CDR2 FQNEAQ come from the germline V gene (reference sequence). This CDR3 contains 14 residues. The ends were cut back, 0 bases at V and 4 bases at J, with 10 bases in the middle. The CDR3 region has the DNA TGTGCCAGCAGCTTAGCCCCGGACTATTACGAGCAGTACTTC. Protein: CASSLAPDYYEQYF.

This chain connects TRBV5-1 to TRBJ2-7; no definite D call. Trimming took 0 bases from V and 1 from J, leaving 5 bases between them. Looked up from germline, CDR1 is SGHRS and CDR2 is YFSETQ. The CDR3 spans 13 residues. CDR3 region: CASSLARSYEQYF. CDR3 bases: TGCGCCAGCAGCTTGGCGAGGTCCTACGAGCAGTACTTC. Full variable domain (remainder filled in from reference TRBV5-1 and TRBJ2-7): KAGVTQTPRYLIKTRGQQVTLSCSPISGHRSVSWYQQTPGQGLQFLFEYFSETQRNKGNFPGRFSGRQFSNSRSEMNVSTLELGDSALYLCASSLARSYEQYFGPGTRLTVT.

In DNA form, the CDR3 reads TGCAGCGTTGAAGTGTATGGTGGTAGCGGGGGCGGAGAGACCCAGTACTTC. Amino acid sequence: CSVEVYGGSGGGETQYF. V and J are TRBV29-1 and TRBJ2-5; 9 bases map to TRBD2. V shed 1 base, J shed 4 bases, and the junction held 13 bases outside the gene matches. CDR1 SQVTM and CDR2 ANQGSEA come from the germline V gene. The CDR3 is 17 residues long.

This sequence joins TRBV14 and TRBJ2-1; D is uncertain. This CDR3 has 13 residues. V was trimmed by 4 bases and J by 6 bases, leaving 10 bases between them. Germline values: CDR1 SGHDN, CDR2 FVKESK. The CDR3 sequence: CASSPHPSNEQFF. CDR3 sequence (DNA): TGTGCCAGCAGCCCGCACCCTAGCAATGAGCAGTTCTTC.

The gene calls are TRBV5-4 and TRBJ2-3, with D unresolved. The CDR3 length is 12 residues. V lost 4 bases to trimming and J lost 3 bases, with 6 bases between them. From germline, CDR1 is SGHNT and CDR2 YYREEE (reference sequence). CDR3: CASSPVTDTQYF. The CDR3 region has the DNA TGTGCCAGCAGCCCGGTAACAGATACGCAGTATTTT.

The V and J genes are TRBV5-1 and TRBJ1-1; no clear D. The germline V gene has CDR1 SGHRS and CDR2 YFSETQ. The CDR3 is made up of 14 amino acids. V shed 4 bases and J shed 3 bases, with 13 bases lying between them. CDR3 in DNA: TGCGCCAGCAGCCCACGAGGGAGTTACACTGAAGCTTTCTTT. Residues: CASSPRGSYTEAFF.

CDR3 sequence reads: CAWSFGGGTDTQYF. The CDR3 DNA reads TGTGCCTGGTCCTTCGGCGGGGGCACAGATACGCAGTATTTT. V and J are TRBV30 and TRBJ2-3; tentative D call: TRBD2 (6 bases). The CDR3 runs to 14 residues. V lost 5 bases, J lost 1 base, and 13 bases lay in between. From germline, CDR1 is GTSNPN and CDR2 SVGIG (reference sequence).